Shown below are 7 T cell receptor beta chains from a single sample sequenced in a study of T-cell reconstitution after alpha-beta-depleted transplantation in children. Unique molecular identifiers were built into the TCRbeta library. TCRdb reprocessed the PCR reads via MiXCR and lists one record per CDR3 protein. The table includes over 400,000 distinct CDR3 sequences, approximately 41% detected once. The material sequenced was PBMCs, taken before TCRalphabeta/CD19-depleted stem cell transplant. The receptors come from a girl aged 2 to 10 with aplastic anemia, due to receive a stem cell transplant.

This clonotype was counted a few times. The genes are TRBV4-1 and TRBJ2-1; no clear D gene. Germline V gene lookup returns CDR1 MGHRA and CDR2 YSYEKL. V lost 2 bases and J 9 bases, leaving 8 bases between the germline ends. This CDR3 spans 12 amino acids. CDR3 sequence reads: CASSQIESEQFF. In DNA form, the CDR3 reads TGCGCCAGCAGCCAAATTGAAAGTGAGCAGTTCTTC.

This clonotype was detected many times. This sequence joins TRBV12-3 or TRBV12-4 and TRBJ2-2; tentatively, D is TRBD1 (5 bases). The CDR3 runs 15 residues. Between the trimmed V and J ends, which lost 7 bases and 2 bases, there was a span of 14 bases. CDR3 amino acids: CASTPAGRNTGELFF. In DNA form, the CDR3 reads TGTGCCAGCACCCCGGCAGGGCGAAACACCGGGGAGCTGTTTTTT.

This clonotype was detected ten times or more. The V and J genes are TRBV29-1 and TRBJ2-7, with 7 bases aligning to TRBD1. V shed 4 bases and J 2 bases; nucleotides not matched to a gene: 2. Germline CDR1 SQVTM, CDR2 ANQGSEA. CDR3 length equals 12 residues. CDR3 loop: CSVARGTYEQYF. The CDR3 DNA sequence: TGCAGCGTTGCCAGGGGGACCTACGAGCAGTACTTC.

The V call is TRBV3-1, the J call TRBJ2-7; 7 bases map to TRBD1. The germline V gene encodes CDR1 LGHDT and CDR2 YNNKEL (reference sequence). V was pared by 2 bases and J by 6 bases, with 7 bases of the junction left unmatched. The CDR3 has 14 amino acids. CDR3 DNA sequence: TGTGCCAGCAGCCAAAACAGGGGAAACGCCGAGCAGTACTTC. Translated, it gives CASSQNRGNAEQYF.

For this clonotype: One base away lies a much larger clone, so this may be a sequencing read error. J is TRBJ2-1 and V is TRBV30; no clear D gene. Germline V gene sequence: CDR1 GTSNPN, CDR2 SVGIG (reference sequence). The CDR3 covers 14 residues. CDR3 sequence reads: CAWRISRATNEQLF. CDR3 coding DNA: TGTGCCTGGAGGATAAGCCGGGCTACCAATGAGCAGCTCTTC.

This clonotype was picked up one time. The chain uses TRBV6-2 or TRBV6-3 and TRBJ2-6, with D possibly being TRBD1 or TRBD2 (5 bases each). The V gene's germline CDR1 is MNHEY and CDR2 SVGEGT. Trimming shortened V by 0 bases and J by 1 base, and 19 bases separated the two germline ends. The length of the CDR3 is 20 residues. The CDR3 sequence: CASSYSKQGERRSGANVLTF. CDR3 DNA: TGTGCCAGCAGTTACTCGAAGCAGGGTGAGAGGAGGTCTGGGGCCAACGTCCTGACTTTC.

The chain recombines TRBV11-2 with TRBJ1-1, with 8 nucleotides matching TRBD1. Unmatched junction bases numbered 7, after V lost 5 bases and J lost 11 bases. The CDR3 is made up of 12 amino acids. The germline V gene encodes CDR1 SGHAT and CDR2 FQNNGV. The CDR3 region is CASSPRTGRAFF. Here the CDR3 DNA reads TGTGCCAGCAGCCCCAGGACAGGGAGGGCTTTCTTT.